A selection of T cell receptor beta chains follows, all from one sample in a study of blood T cell repertoires in COVID-19. Generated by immunoSEQ multiplex PCR, the TCRdb table keeps only in-frame clones and is missing some. The data contain approximately 14,000 clones, about 85% of them singletons. The sequenced sample was peripheral blood. These receptors all stem from a human donor in a cohort sampled during active COVID-19. Each CDR3 is given with its conserved first and last residue. D genes are given only for firm matches. Rows give clone size only sometimes, using once, few, many, or a class for an expanded clone.

V gene,J gene,D gene,clone size,CDR3 protein,CDR3 DNA
TRBV6-2/TRBV6-3,TRBJ2-5,TRBD1,NA,CASSRTGLQETQYF,TGTGCCAGCAGTCGGACAGGGTTGCAAGAGACCCAGTACTTC
TRBV19,TRBJ2-3,TRBD1,NA,CASSIATGTASTDTQYF,TGTGCCAGTAGTATAGCCACCGGGACAGCTAGCACAGATACGCAGTATTTT
TRBV9,TRBJ2-3,TRBD2,once,CASSVRSGLAVTDTQYF,TGTGCCAGCAGCGTAAGGTCCGGCCTAGCGGTCACAGATACGCAGTATTTT
TRBV15,TRBJ2-1,NA,NA,CATSRDFGEVYNEQFF,TGTGCCACCAGCAGAGATTTCGGGGAAGTCTACAATGAGCAGTTCTTC
TRBV25-1,TRBJ2-3,NA,NA,CASSEIGGGTDTQYF,TGTGCCAGCAGTGAAATTGGCGGGGGCACAGATACGCAGTATTTT
TRBV29-1,TRBJ2-7,TRBD2,NA,CSVELAGGPSIFNEQYF,TGCAGCGTTGAACTAGCGGGAGGGCCGTCGATTTTCAACGAGCAGTACTTC
TRBV19,TRBJ2-2,NA,NA,CASSIAGANTGELFF,TGTGCCAGTAGTATAGCGGGGGCGAACACCGGGGAGCTGTTTTTT
TRBV28,TRBJ1-2,NA,NA,CASTGADYGYTF,TGTGCCAGCACAGGGGCGGACTATGGCTACACCTTC
TRBV27,TRBJ2-7,NA,NA,CASKTVGSPEQYF,TGTGCCAGCAAAACCGTGGGGAGCCCCGAGCAGTACTTC
TRBV7-3,TRBJ2-3,NA,NA,CASSLSGDTQYF,TGTGCCAGCAGTCTCTCGGGAGATACGCAGTATTTT
TRBV27,TRBJ2-1,NA,many,CASSPAGVSNEQFF,TGTGCCAGCAGTCCAGCCGGAGTTTCCAATGAGCAGTTCTTC
TRBV2,TRBJ1-5,NA,NA,CASTRGQTNQPQHF,TGTGCCAGCACGCGGGGCCAAACAAATCAGCCCCAGCATTTT
TRBV7-9,TRBJ2-7,TRBD2,NA,CASSLVGLDYEQYF,TGTGCCAGCAGCTTAGTAGGACTAGACTACGAGCAGTACTTC
TRBV12-3/TRBV12-4,TRBJ2-5,NA,NA,CASSLSRQETQYF,TGTGCCAGCAGTTTATCTAGGCAAGAGACCCAGTACTTC
TRBV7-9,TRBJ2-3,TRBD2,NA,CASSPGTSGIGTDTQYF,TGTGCCAGCAGCCCCGGGACTAGCGGGATCGGCACAGATACGCAGTATTTT
TRBV10-3,TRBJ2-2,TRBD1,NA,CPLGTGLTSVHGELFF,TGCCCCCTCGGGACAGGGCTTACTAGCGTTCACGGGGAGCTGTTTTTT
TRBV5-5,TRBJ2-1,TRBD1,NA,CASRLTGASEQFF,TGTGCCAGCAGATTGACAGGGGCGTCGGAGCAGTTCTTC
TRBV4-3,TRBJ2-1,NA,NA,CASSQPGYNEQFF,TGCGCCAGCAGCCAACCGGGGTACAATGAGCAGTTCTTC
TRBV7-2,TRBJ2-1,NA,once,CASSFGRAYNEQFF,TGTGCCAGCAGCTTTGGGAGAGCCTACAATGAGCAGTTCTTC
TRBV19,TRBJ1-2,NA,NA,CASTVWEGRDGYTF,TGTGCCAGTACCGTATGGGAGGGCAGGGATGGCTACACCTTC
TRBV24-1,TRBJ2-1,TRBD1,NA,CATSDTFLGQGAYNEQFF,TGTGCCACCAGTGACACTTTCCTCGGACAGGGGGCCTACAATGAGCAGTTCTTC